Sequencing of this T cell receptor beta chain was carried out in a study of T cell responses to AZD1222 COVID-19 vaccine. Regarding the study as a whole: Across the whole spike, CD4 TCRs peaked at regions 160-218 and 743-854. At baseline, just 6 or 7 AZD1222 recipients tested seropositive. After two AZD1222 doses, spike-specific TCR breadth and depth rose versus day 0.

V dropped 4 bases and J dropped 4 bases, with 11 bases sitting between them. The CDR3 is 14 residues long. Looked up from germline, CDR1 is SEHNR and CDR2 is FQNEAQ (reference sequence). Libraries were prepared by immunoSEQ multiplex PCR; TCRdb keeps only in-frame clonotypes and omits some of them. The data hold some 170,000 clones, with approximately 90% observed a single time. Comments on this clone: Its cognate antigen is unknown.

The sample here was peripheral blood, taken on day 0 of MenACWY control vaccination. This TCR derives from an adult in good health. J is TRBJ2-1 and V is TRBV7-9; D possibly corresponds to TRBD2 (6 bases). This chain's CDR3 is CASSWVAAYNEQFF. DNA of the CDR3: TGTGCCAGCAGCTGGGTAGCGGCGTACAATGAGCAGTTCTTC.